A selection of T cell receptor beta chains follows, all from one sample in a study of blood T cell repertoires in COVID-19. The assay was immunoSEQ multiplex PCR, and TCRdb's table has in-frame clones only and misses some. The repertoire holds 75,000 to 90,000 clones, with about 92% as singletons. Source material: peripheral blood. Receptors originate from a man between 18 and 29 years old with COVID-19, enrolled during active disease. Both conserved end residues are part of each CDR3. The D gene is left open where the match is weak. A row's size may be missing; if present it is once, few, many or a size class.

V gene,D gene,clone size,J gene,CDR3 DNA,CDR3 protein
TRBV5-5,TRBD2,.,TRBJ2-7,TGTGCCAGCAGCTTGGAGCTAGCGGGTTACCTCCTTTCCTACGAGCAGTACTTC,CASSLELAGYLLSYEQYF
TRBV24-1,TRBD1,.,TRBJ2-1,TGTGCCACCAGTGATCGAATACGTCCGGGAACAGGGGGCGCGGATGAGCAGTTCTTC,CATSDRIRPGTGGADEQFF
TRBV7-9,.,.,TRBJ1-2,TGTGCCAGCAGCTTGCGCGACAGGTTTGCTGGCTACACCTTC,CASSLRDRFAGYTF
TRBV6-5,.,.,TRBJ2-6,TGTGCCAGCACCCAGGCCTCTGGGGCCAACGTCCTGACTTTC,CASTQASGANVLTF
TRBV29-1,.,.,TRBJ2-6,TGCAGCGTTGTCCAGGGTTTCTCTGGGGCCAACGTCCTGACTTTC,CSVVQGFSGANVLTF
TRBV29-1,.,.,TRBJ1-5,TGCAGCGTGACAGGAGATAGCAATCAGCCCCAGCATTTT,CSVTGDSNQPQHF
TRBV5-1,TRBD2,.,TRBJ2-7,TGCGCCAGCAGCGCGACTAGCGGAGGATACGAGCAGTACTTC,CASSATSGGYEQYF
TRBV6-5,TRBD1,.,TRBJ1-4,TGTGCCAGCGGCAACCGGGACAGGAGGGAAAAACTGCTTTTT,CASGNRDRREKLLF
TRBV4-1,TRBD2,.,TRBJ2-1,TGCGCCAGCAGCCAGCCCCTAGCGGGAAGGATCAATGAGCAGTTCTTC,CASSQPLAGRINEQFF
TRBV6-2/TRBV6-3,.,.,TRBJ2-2,TGTGCCAGCAGCCGTGACAGGTTCGCGAACACCGGGGAGCTGTTTTTT,CASSRDRFANTGELFF
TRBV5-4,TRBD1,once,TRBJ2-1,TGTGCCAGCAGCGCGACAGGGGGGCAGCAGTTCTTC,CASSATGGQQFF
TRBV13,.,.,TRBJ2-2,TGTGCCAGCAGCTCCCGGAAGACCGGGACACCTCCGAACACCGGGGAGCTGTTTTTT,CASSSRKTGTPPNTGELFF
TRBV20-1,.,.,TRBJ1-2,TGCAGTGCCCCATATGGCTACACCTTC,CSAPYGYTF
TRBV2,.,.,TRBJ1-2,TGTGCCAGCAGTGAATCCCCGACAGCTAACTATGGCTACACCTTC,CASSESPTANYGYTF
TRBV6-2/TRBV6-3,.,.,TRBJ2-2,TGTGCCAGCAGTTACTCCTACGCGAACACCGGGGAGCTGTTTTTT,CASSYSYANTGELFF
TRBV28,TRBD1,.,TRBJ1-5,TGTGCCAGCAGCCGGGACAGGGGGCACCAGCCCCAGCATTTT,CASSRDRGHQPQHF
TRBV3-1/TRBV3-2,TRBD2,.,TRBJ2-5,TGTGCCAGCAGCCATTTAAGGGGACTAACTCAAGAGACCCAGTACTTC,CASSHLRGLTQETQYF
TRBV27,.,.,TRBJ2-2,TGTGCCAGCAGCCCACAGGTTTCCGGGGAGCTGTTTTTT,CASSPQVSGELFF
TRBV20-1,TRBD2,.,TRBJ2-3,TGCAGTGCGAGTAGAGGGACTAGCGATGGGGATACGCAGTATTTT,CSASRGTSDGDTQYF
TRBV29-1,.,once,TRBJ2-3,TGCAGCGTGAGTCCCAACCTGGTTTGGACTAGCACAGATACGCAGTATTTT,CSVSPNLVWTSTDTQYF
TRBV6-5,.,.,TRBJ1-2,TGTGCCAGCAGCTCTACGGTCTATGGCTACACCTTC,CASSSTVYGYTF
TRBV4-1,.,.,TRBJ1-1,TGCGCCAGCAGCCAGGGGGGACGCACTGAAGCTTTCTTT,CASSQGGRTEAFF
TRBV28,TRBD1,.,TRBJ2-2,TGTGCCAGCAGTTTACCCCACCGGGACAGTCCCGATACGGACACCGGGGAGCTGTTTTTT,CASSLPHRDSPDTDTGELFF
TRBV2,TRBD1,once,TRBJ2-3,TGTGCCAACGACGCCACCGGGACAGGGGCTTACCTGGATACGCAGTATTTT,CANDATGTGAYLDTQYF
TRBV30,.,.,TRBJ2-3,TGTGCCTGGGACAGATTCACAGATACGCAGTATTTT,CAWDRFTDTQYF
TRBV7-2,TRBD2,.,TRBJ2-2,TGTGCCAGCAGGATGAGCGGGAGGGGCACCGGGGAGCTGTTTTTT,CASRMSGRGTGELFF
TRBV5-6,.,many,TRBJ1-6,TGTGCCAGCAGCTTGGCCTTTGGGGCAGCCTTTTCACCCCTCCACTTT,CASSLAFGAAFSPLHF
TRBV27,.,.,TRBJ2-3,TGTGCCAGCAGTTTAGGGGGGAGCACAGATACGCAGTATTTT,CASSLGGSTDTQYF
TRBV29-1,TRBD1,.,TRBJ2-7,TGCAGCGTTGCTCAAACAGGGGACTCCTACGAGCAGTACTTC,CSVAQTGDSYEQYF
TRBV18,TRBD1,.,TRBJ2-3,TGTGCCAGCTCACTTCCCGGGACAGGGGATACGCAGTATTTT,CASSLPGTGDTQYF
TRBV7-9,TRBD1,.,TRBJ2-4,TGTGCCAGCAGCTTAGCAGGGACAGACAAAAACATTCAGTACTTC,CASSLAGTDKNIQYF
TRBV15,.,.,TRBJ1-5,TGTGCCACCAGCACCTCCAAGTCAGGGGCCGATCAGCCCCAGCATTTT,CATSTSKSGADQPQHF
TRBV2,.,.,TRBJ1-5,TGTGCCAGCAGTGGGCAGGGCAATAGCAATCAGCCCCAGCATTTT,CASSGQGNSNQPQHF
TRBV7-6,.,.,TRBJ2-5,TGTGCCAGCAGCCCAGAGAGGGTGTGGGGATATGAGACCCAGTACTTC,CASSPERVWGYETQYF
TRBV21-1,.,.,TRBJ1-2,TGTGCCAGCAGCTGGTACGGGTCCAATGGCTACACCTTC,CASSWYGSNGYTF
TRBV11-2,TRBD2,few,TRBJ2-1,TGTGCCAGCAGCTTAGATCTTGGGACTAGCGGTTACAATGAGCAGTTCTTC,CASSLDLGTSGYNEQFF
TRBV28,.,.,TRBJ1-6,TGTGCCAGCAGTTCAAATTCACCCCTCCACTTT,CASSSNSPLHF
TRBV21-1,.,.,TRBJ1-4,TGTGCCAGCAGCAAAGCTTGGACAGGGGACCGGGAAAAACTGCTTTTT,CASSKAWTGDREKLLF
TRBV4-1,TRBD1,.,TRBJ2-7,TGCGCCAGCAGCCTCCGGGACAGGGCCTACGAGCAGTACTTC,CASSLRDRAYEQYF
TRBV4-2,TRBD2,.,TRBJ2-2,TGTGCCAGCAGCCCACCTAGCGGGAGGGCCACCGGGGAGCTGTTTTTT,CASSPPSGRATGELFF
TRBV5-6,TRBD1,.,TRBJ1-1,TGTGCCAGCAGTTTTGACACCGGGACAGGGAACACTGAAGCTTTCTTT,CASSFDTGTGNTEAFF
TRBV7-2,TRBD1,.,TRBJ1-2,TGTGCCAGCAGCTTGACAGGGGTGGGCGGCTACACCTTC,CASSLTGVGGYTF
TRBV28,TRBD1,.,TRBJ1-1,TGTGCCAGCAGTACCCGGACAGGGGCTATTAACACTGAAGCTTTCTTT,CASSTRTGAINTEAFF
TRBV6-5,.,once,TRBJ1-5,TGTGCCAGCAGCGGGAACTCGGGTACCAATCAGCCCCAGCATTTT,CASSGNSGTNQPQHF
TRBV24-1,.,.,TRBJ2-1,TGTGCCACCAGTGATTTGGGGGGCCGCTTTAATGAGCAGTTCTTC,CATSDLGGRFNEQFF
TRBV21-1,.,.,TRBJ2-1,TGTGCCAGCAGTACCGGGACTAGCGGGATAAATGAGCAGTTCTTC,CASSTGTSGINEQFF
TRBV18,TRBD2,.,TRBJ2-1,TGTGCCAGCTCACCCCCCGGGACTAGCGGGAGGGCTGATGAGCAGTTCTTC,CASSPPGTSGRADEQFF
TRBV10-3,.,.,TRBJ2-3,TGTGCCATCGGTGGGGACTCAGCCACAGATACGCAGTATTTT,CAIGGDSATDTQYF
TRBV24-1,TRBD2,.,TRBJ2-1,TGTGCCACCAGTGATTCCCTCGGGAGGGCCAATGAGCAGTTCTTC,CATSDSLGRANEQFF
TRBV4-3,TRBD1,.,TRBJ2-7,TGCGCCAGCAGCCAAGACGGGGACAGGATTTACGAGCAGTACTTC,CASSQDGDRIYEQYF
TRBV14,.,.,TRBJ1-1,TGTGCCACGCAGTCTAGCCAGAACACTGAAGCTTTCTTT,CATQSSQNTEAFF
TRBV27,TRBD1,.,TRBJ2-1,TGTGCCAGCAGCAGTTACGGGACAGGGGTTAACAATGAGCAGTTCTTC,CASSSYGTGVNNEQFF